Following are 18 T cell receptor beta chains from one sample sequenced in a study of blood T cell repertoires in COVID-19. The method was immunoSEQ multiplex PCR; TCRdb's version includes in-frame clones alone and lacks a portion of them. The top ten hold about 7.1% of the sample, which has around 250,000 clones, about 88% seen once. Sequenced: peripheral blood. These receptors originate from a woman aged 65 to 85 with active or convalescent COVID-19.

The gene calls are TRBV19 and TRBJ1-4, with TRBD1 as a possible D gene (6 bases). Per the germline V gene, CDR1 is LNHDA and CDR2 is SQIVND (reference sequence). The CDR3 runs to 13 residues. V was shortened by 6 bases and J by 8 bases, with 13 bases between the two germline ends. The CDR3 DNA follows: TGTGCCAGTAGGAGGGGGATACAGGAAAAACTGTTTTTT. It translates to CASRRGIQEKLFF.

The V and J genes are TRBV7-9 and TRBJ1-1; D possibly corresponds to TRBD1 (5 bases). CDR1 and CDR2 (germline): SEHNR, FQNEAQ (reference sequence). V was shortened by 4 bases and J by 5 bases, with 11 bases between the two germline ends. CDR3 length: 13 residues. The CDR3 bases are TGTGCCAGCAGCTACGCCGGGGGAACTGAAGCTTTCTTT. Its translation is CASSYAGGTEAFF.

The rearrangement uses TRBV25-1 and TRBJ1-2; D possibly corresponds to TRBD1 (5 bases). V dropped 3 bases and J dropped 7 bases, with 21 bases sitting between them. This CDR3 is 16 amino acids long. Per germline, CDR1 MGHDK and CDR2 SYGVNS. Here the CDR3 reads CASSEGGESRLGGYTF. The CDR3 nucleotides are TGTGCCAGCAGTGAGGGGGGGGAATCGAGGCTTGGTGGCTACACCTTC.

The chain uses TRBV2 and TRBJ1-4, with 7 bases aligning to TRBD1. The CDR3 sequence is 15 residues long. Germline V lookup: CDR1 SNHLY, CDR2 FYNNEI. V was clipped by 6 bases and J by 2 bases; unmatched bases: 6. CDR3 sequence: CASSAGQVTNEKLFF. The CDR3, as DNA: TGTGCCAGCAGCGCCGGACAGGTGACTAATGAAAAACTGTTTTTT.

The sample holds a few counts of this clone. The chain recombines TRBV27 with TRBJ2-5; D unclear. Per germline, CDR1 MNHEY and CDR2 SMNVEV (reference sequence). Between the trimmed V and J ends, which lost 7 bases and 2 bases, there was a span of 2 bases. The CDR3 spans 10 residues. The CDR3 region has the DNA TGTGCCAGCACTCAAGAGACCCAGTACTTC. It codes for CASTQETQYF.

The CDR3 DNA reads TGTGCCAGCAGGCGTCGGGACACCGGGCGGGAAAAACTGTTTTTT. This codes for CASRRRDTGREKLFF. This chain connects TRBV6-5 to TRBJ1-4; possibly TRBD1 for D (6 bases). V was trimmed by 6 bases and J by 8 bases, leaving 19 bases between them. The CDR3 is 15 amino acids. In germline, CDR1 is MNHEY, CDR2 SVGAGI.

The V and J genes are TRBV18 and TRBJ1-4; D uncertain. Germline V gene sequence: CDR1 KGHSH, CDR2 LQKENI. This CDR3 is 15 amino acids long. Deletions cut 0 bases from V and 8 bases from J, with 13 bases between. The CDR3 sequence: CASSPPGRRDEKLFF. CDR3 nucleotide sequence: TGTGCCAGCTCACCACCTGGGAGGCGAGACGAAAAACTGTTTTTT.

In this sample, this clone turned up once. The same CDR3 can be traced to other DNA sequences in this sample. The gene calls are TRBV3-1 (or the pseudogene TRBV3-2) and TRBJ1-2; 7 bases fit TRBD1. The junction had 4 bases not matched to a gene; V was cut back by 3 bases and J by 3 bases. This CDR3 has 14 amino acids. CDR1 and CDR2 (germline): LGHDT, YNNKEL (reference sequence). CDR3 residues: CASSHDRVDYGYTF. The CDR3 DNA reads as TGTGCCAGCAGCCACGACAGGGTGGACTATGGCTACACCTTC.

The chain carries TRBV9 and TRBJ1-1, with no clear D. Germline CDR1 reads SGDLS; CDR2 reads YYNGEE. CDR3 length equals 14 residues. V was cut by 6 bases and J by 5 bases, with 17 bases left in between. In nucleotides, the CDR3 is TGTGCCAGCACCCCTTTCGCGGGAATGACTGAAGCTTTCTTT. The encoded protein is CASTPFAGMTEAFF.

The V call is TRBV7-8, the J call TRBJ2-5; maybe TRBD2 (6 bases). Germline lookup yields CDR1 SGHVS and CDR2 FQNEAQ. This CDR3 is built from 14 residues. V was shortened by 7 bases and J by 4 bases, with 16 bases between the two germline ends. As DNA, the CDR3 is TGTGCCAGCATACGGGGGAACACGGGAGAGACCCAGTACTTC. This translates into CASIRGNTGETQYF.

The chain links TRBV7-2 to TRBJ1-4; D is perhaps TRBD1 (5 bases). The ends were cut back, 5 bases at V and 6 bases at J, with 10 bases in the middle. Germline CDR1 reads SGHTA; CDR2 reads FQGNSA. CDR3 length equals 13 residues. For the CDR3, the DNA is TGTGCCAGCAGCACGGACAAATATGAAAAACTGTTTTTT. Its protein product is CASSTDKYEKLFF.

This clone was found a few times. The chain couples TRBV7-6 to TRBJ1-1; D uncertain. This CDR3 has 12 amino acids. The V end was cut by 5 bases, the J end by 4 bases, with 8 bases between. CDR1 is SGHVS, CDR2 FNYEAQ, per germline. The CDR3 protein is CASSLSGTEAFF. In nucleotides, the CDR3 is TGTGCCAGCAGCCTCAGTGGCACTGAAGCTTTCTTT. Variable domain in full (rest from reference TRBV7-6 and TRBJ1-1): GAGVSQSPRYKVTKRGQDVALRCDPISGHVSLYWYRQALGQGPEFLTYFNYEAQQDKSGLPNDRFSAERPEGSISTLTIQRTEQRDSAMYRCASSLSGTEAFFGQGTRLTVV.

This chain connects TRBV11-1 to TRBJ1-1; D remains ambiguous. Germline V gene data show CDR1 as SGHAT and CDR2 as FQDESV (reference sequence). CDR3 length: 15 amino acids. Trimming left V 1 base short and J 4 bases short, with 13 bases between. The CDR3 loop reads CASSLERRRSTEAFF. As DNA, the CDR3 is TGTGCCAGCAGCTTAGAGAGGCGTCGCAGCACTGAAGCTTTCTTT.

Turning to this clone: At one end, the junction sequence differs from germline, possibly due to a read error. The chain combines TRBV7-7 with TRBJ1-2; no reliable D call. There are 14 residues in the CDR3. Germline V lookup: CDR1 SSHAT, CDR2 FNYEAQ (reference sequence). The CDR3 is CASSRKRGTYGYTF. CDR3 sequence (DNA): TGTGCTAGCAGCCGTAAGCGGGGAACATATGGCTACACCTTC.

This chain uses TRBV6-2 or TRBV6-3 with TRBJ2-7; D remains unclear. CDR1 and CDR2 (germline): MNHEY, SVGEGT. Trimming pared 2 bases from V and 0 bases from J, leaving 11 bases between. The CDR3 is made up of 15 amino acids. Written as DNA, the CDR3 is TGTGCCAGCAGTTACGAGATTAGCAGCTCCTACGAGCAGTACTTC. Its protein product is CASSYEISSSYEQYF.

The rearrangement joins TRBV19 to TRBJ1-3; tentative D call: TRBD1 (6 bases). CDR1 and CDR2 from the germline V gene are LNHDA and SQIVND (reference sequence). The CDR3 spans 17 residues. Trimming removed 1 base at V and 2 bases at J, with 15 bases between. CDR3 nucleotides: TGTGCCAGTAGTATAGGCAACACAGGGTCAGCTGGAAACACCATATATTTT. As protein: CASSIGNTGSAGNTIYF. The whole variable domain, filled in from reference TRBV19 and TRBJ1-3, reads DGGITQSPKYLFRKEGQNVTLSCEQNLNHDAMYWYRQDPGQGLRLIYYSQIVNDFQKGDIAEGYSVSREKKESFPLTVTSAQKNPTAFYLCASSIGNTGSAGNTIYFGEGSWLTVV.

This clone has only a few counts. The chain is built from TRBV7-3 and TRBJ2-6; the match to TRBD2 covers 7 bases. CDR3 length equals 18 residues. CDR1 and CDR2 (germline): SGHTA, FQGTGA. V lost 5 bases, J lost 0 bases, and 10 bases stayed unmatched. CDR3 protein: CASSLGGIRHSGANVLTF. In DNA, the CDR3 is TGTGCCAGCAGCCTCGGGGGGATACGGCACTCTGGGGCCAACGTCCTGACTTTC. The full variable domain, rest sourced from reference TRBV7-3 and TRBJ2-6, is GAGVSQTPSNKVTEKGKYVELRCDPISGHTALYWYRQSLGQGPEFLIYFQGTGAADDSGLPNDRFFAVRPEGSVSTLKIQRTERGDSAVYLCASSLGGIRHSGANVLTFGAGSRLTVL.

The V gene is TRBV7-9, the J gene TRBJ1-2, with D uncertain. The V and J ends lost 5 bases and 8 bases respectively, with 9 bases between them. The CDR3 consists of 11 residues. CDR1 is SEHNR, CDR2 FQNEAQ, per germline (reference sequence). For the CDR3, the DNA is TGTGCCAGCAGCCCGCCGGGAGGCTACACCTTC. It yields the protein CASSPPGGYTF.